Listed below are T cell receptor beta chains from one sample, sequenced in a study of T cells expressing NK-cell markers. No DNA is given; TCRdb re-called the 5' RACE reads and lists each CDR3 protein once. Its clone listing holds more than 20,000 distinct CDR3 sequences. Sequencing was done on a sample of blood T cells: a sorted CD56 or NKG2C T cell subset, CD4+ or CD8+ T cells, or bulk PBMC T cells (not recorded which). The receptor source for this set is a man aged 18 to 69 in good health. Each CDR3 is given with its conserved first and last residue.

j_gene,v_gene,CDR3aa
TRBJ1-3,TRBV7-9,CASSPRGSSGNTIYF
TRBJ2-3,TRBV11-3,CASSPSGRTTDTQYF
TRBJ2-7,TRBV7-2,CASRRQATYEQYF
TRBJ1-5,TRBV2,CASSEVAANQPQHF
TRBJ2-5,TRBV7-2,CACGLAPAETQYF
TRBJ1-1,TRBV7-9,CASSFWKPGQGGTEAFF
TRBJ2-7,TRBV3-1,CASSPSGYEQYF
TRBJ2-2,TRBV5-1,CASSPRGESTGELFF
TRBJ1-2,TRBV2,CASSWTEDNYGYTF
TRBJ1-5,TRBV10-3,CAISWSDSNQPQHF
TRBJ2-1,TRBV11-2,CASSSGGGYIEQFF
TRBJ1-6,TRBV4-3,CASSQDIGGGNNSPLHF
TRBJ2-3,TRBV3-1,CASRTGTASPDTQYF
TRBJ1-5,TRBV20-1,CSADNLRAQVGQPQHF
TRBJ2-7,TRBV12-3/TRBV12-4,CASSLSGARQGMPREQYF
TRBJ2-3,TRBV7-6,CASTKEPGPQTSTDTQYF
TRBJ2-1,TRBV15,CATSVSGGINEQFF
TRBJ2-7,TRBV4-3,CASSQAQGYEQYF
TRBJ1-3,TRBV24-1,CATGDSLSDTIYF
TRBJ1-5,TRBV20-1,CSAAGDRDNQPQHF
TRBJ1-6,TRBV3-1,CASSHAGDSPLHF